What follows is one TCR beta chain and its context. Germline CDR1 is SGHRS and CDR2 is YFSETQ. This CDR3 spans 15 amino acids. V lost 1 base to trimming and J lost 1 base, with 10 bases between them. These data belong to a study of blood T cell repertoires in COVID-19. Study-level background: T cells, B-cell-depleted T cells, or PBMCs supplied cDNA or gDNA.

TCRdb's copy holds only in-frame clones and misses some; the assay was immunoSEQ multiplex PCR. The sample has about 70,000 clones, around 87% seen once. The J gene is TRBJ2-3, the V gene TRBV5-1; tentative D call: TRBD2 (6 bases). This TCR derives from a woman older than 75 with active or convalescent COVID-19. The sequencing input was peripheral blood. CDR3 region: CASSLMGGGTDTQYF. In DNA form, the CDR3 reads TGCGCCAGCAGCTTGATGGGCGGGGGCACAGATACGCAGTATTTT.